The sequence of this T cell receptor (beta chain) was determined in a study of beta chain features in type 1 diabetes. Investigators reverse transcribed all isolated RNA, so they sequenced expressed TCRB transcripts. Sequencing was performed with immunoSEQ multiplex PCR; in TCRdb, only in-frame clones are kept and a portion is missing. Of about 160,000 clones in the sample, 7.5% to 9.5% were seen once. V lost 6 bases and J lost 7; bases outside the gene matches: 11. CDR3 length: 15 amino acids. CDR1 SGHAT and CDR2 FQNNGV come from the germline V gene. This sequence originates from a woman aged 18-29 years in good health. The J gene is TRBJ2-3, the V gene TRBV11-2; TRBD2 matches 9 bases. Material: central memory CD4+ T cells from blood. CDR3 nucleotide sequence: TGTGCCAGCAGGGGAGGGGTGGCGGGGGGGAATACGCAGTATTTT. As protein: CASRGGVAGGNTQYF.